The entry that follows covers one T cell receptor (beta chain) sequence. As yet, its antigen is unknown. This sample stems from a study of T cell responses to AZD1222 COVID-19 vaccine. Overall study results and limits: With dominance at 160-218 and 743-854, vaccine-associated CD4 TCRs spanned spike. No repertoire was sampled before or during the peak T cell response, only after it. Most donors were white British and more were female, and clonal diversity was possibly underestimated.

Data came from immunoSEQ multiplex PCR; TCRdb stores just in-frame clones and leaves some out. In total, the table holds about 140,000 clones. Sequences were obtained from peripheral blood. The TCR originated in an adult in good health.

The CDR3 sequence: CASSFRGGWPYGYTF. Here the CDR3 DNA reads TGTGCCAGCAGTTTCAGAGGGGGTTGGCCCTATGGCTACACCTTC. The chain is built from TRBV27 and TRBJ1-2; D may be TRBD1 (6 bases). Per the germline V gene, CDR1 is MNHEY and CDR2 is SMNVEV (reference sequence). Trimming took 3 bases from V and 4 from J, leaving 15 bases between them. The CDR3 extends over 15 amino acids.